The 27 T cell receptor beta chains listed next were all sequenced from one sample in a study of naive and memory T cell subsets. Study observations and caveats: A few larger clonotypes appeared in naive repertoires, especially CD8, possibly memory cells re-expressing CD45RA.

Two oligonucleotides, mixed equimolar, formed the beta constant-region primer covering TRBC1 and TRBC2. Four rounds of PCR amplified the ligated cDNA using nested alpha and beta constant-region primers plus SP2. TCRdb independently ran MiXCR on the UMI-ligation and nested PCR reads; one entry per CDR3 protein. The sample consists of 90,000 to 120,000 distinct CDR3 sequences, roughly 15% of them appearing once. No antigens are known for them. The sequenced sample was naive CD8+ T cells from blood. Receptor source: a human donor in good health.

This clonotype was observed a few times. V gene TRBV27 combines with J gene TRBJ1-1; D not certain. Germline-derived CDR1 and CDR2 are MNHEY and SMNVEV (reference sequence). The V gene lost 0 bases and the J gene lost 1 base, with 9 bases spanning the gap. There are 15 residues in the CDR3. CDR3 residues: CASSLSAGRNTEAFF. In nucleotides, the CDR3 is TGTGCCAGCAGTTTATCCGCGGGGAGGAACACTGAAGCTTTCTTT.

The chain has TRBV20-1 and TRBJ2-7; D tentatively fits TRBD1 or TRBD2 (5 bases each). The CDR3 runs 13 residues. With 3 bases removed from V and 6 bases from J, the gap between germline ends came to 15 bases. Germline CDR1 reads DFQATT; CDR2 reads SNEGSKA (reference sequence). DNA for the CDR3: TGCAGTGCTAGTCCCCGAGGGGCGGGCGAGCAGTACTTC. This translates into CSASPRGAGEQYF.

The table lists this clonotype with a few counts. The V gene is TRBV20-1, the J gene TRBJ2-7; 8 bases are a match to TRBD2. The V and J ends lost 2 bases and 2 bases, in that order; junction bases with no gene match: 17. There are 18 residues in the CDR3. The germline V gene has CDR1 DFQATT and CDR2 SNEGSKA (reference sequence). The CDR3: CSARSMQRETPRAYEQYF. CDR3 sequence (DNA): TGCAGTGCTAGAAGCATGCAGCGGGAGACACCTCGGGCCTACGAGCAGTACTTC.

The table lists this clonotype with a few counts. J is TRBJ2-7 and V is TRBV20-1; D call uncertain. This CDR3 is built from 13 residues. The V gene's germline CDR1 is DFQATT and CDR2 SNEGSKA (reference sequence). The V and J ends lost 3 bases and 7 bases respectively, with 16 bases between them. The CDR3 coding sequence is TGCAGTGCTAGGGTACCGCCTCAGCGTGAGCAGTACTTC. Protein product: CSARVPPQREQYF.

This clonotype was seen a few times. The chain recombines TRBV12-3 or TRBV12-4 with TRBJ2-7; tentatively, D is TRBD1 (6 bases). V was clipped by 6 bases and J by 5 bases, with 17 bases between them. The CDR3 consists of 14 residues. The CDR3 loop reads CASSLGTRTHEQYF. Written as DNA, the CDR3 is TGTGCCAGCAGCCTGGGGACAAGAACCCACGAGCAGTACTTC.

The genes are TRBV19 and TRBJ1-2; the D is unclear. The germline V and J ends were trimmed by 7 bases and 5 bases, with 11 bases remaining between them. From germline, CDR1 is LNHDA and CDR2 SQIVND (reference sequence). This CDR3 has 12 amino acids. The CDR3 DNA sequence: TGTGCCAGTACACACAGCCCGTATGGCTACACCTTC. Translation gives CASTHSPYGYTF.

The rearrangement uses TRBV19 and TRBJ2-4, with D unresolved. The ends were cut back, 8 bases at V and 7 bases at J, with 12 bases in the middle. Germline CDR1 LNHDA, CDR2 SQIVND (reference sequence). The CDR3 is made up of 12 amino acids. The CDR3 spells CASLSSVNIQYF. The CDR3 coding sequence is TGTGCCAGTCTTTCGTCTGTGAACATTCAGTACTTC.

As regards this clonotype: A much larger clone is a single base away; this may be a read error. The chain joins TRBV29-1 to TRBJ2-3; D is ambiguous. With 6 bases removed from V and 6 bases from J, the gap between germline ends came to 4 bases. Germline V gene sequence: CDR1 SQVTM, CDR2 ANQGSEA. This CDR3 comprises 9 residues. CDR3 in amino acids: CSVEDTQYF. DNA of the CDR3: TGCAGCGTAGAGGATACGCAGTATTTT.

The CDR3 protein is CASSPGRGITNEKLFF. CDR3 in DNA: TGTGCCAGCAGCCCCGGGCGGGGGATAACTAATGAAAAACTGTTTTTT. V is TRBV7-2 and J is TRBJ1-4, with D perhaps TRBD1 (5 bases). Trimming took 5 bases from V and 1 from J, leaving 14 bases between them. This CDR3 is 16 amino acids long. Germline CDR1 reads SGHTA; CDR2 reads FQGNSA.

The chain combines TRBV20-1 with TRBJ2-7, with D possibly being TRBD1 (5 bases). The CDR3 has 14 amino acids. Trimming took 0 bases from V and 2 from J, leaving 11 bases between them. From germline, CDR1 is DFQATT and CDR2 SNEGSKA (reference sequence). The CDR3 sequence is CSARDQDNAYEQYF. The CDR3 DNA sequence: TGCAGTGCTAGAGATCAGGACAACGCCTACGAGCAGTACTTC.

This clonotype was counted between two and nine times. The CDR3 is CASSPIGPLRAKNIQYF. CDR3 coding DNA: TGTGCCAGCAGCCCAATAGGCCCATTACGGGCCAAAAACATTCAGTACTTC. This chain links TRBV6-5 with TRBJ2-4; D is uncertain. Trimming pared 6 bases from V and 1 base from J, leaving 19 bases between. This CDR3 is 17 amino acids long. The V gene's germline CDR1 is MNHEY and CDR2 SVGAGI.

The chain recombines TRBV7-8 with TRBJ2-7, with D perhaps assigned TRBD1 or TRBD2 (5 bases each). This CDR3 region has 13 residues. V was trimmed by 5 bases and J by 7 bases, leaving 15 bases between them. Germline loops: CDR1 SGHVS, CDR2 FQNEAQ. CDR3 loop: CASSRNRDEEQYF. DNA of the CDR3: TGTGCCAGCAGCCGGAACCGGGACGAAGAGCAGTACTTC.

This clonotype was detected only a few times. The genes are TRBV7-6 and TRBJ2-3; D is undetermined. Trimming removed 0 bases from V and 1 base from J, with 5 bases in between. This CDR3 is built from 14 residues. Germline V lookup: CDR1 SGHVS, CDR2 FNYEAQ. CDR3 protein: CASSLAWGTDTQYF. In DNA, the CDR3 is TGTGCCAGCAGCTTAGCGTGGGGCACAGATACGCAGTATTTT. Complete variable domain (other parts from reference TRBV7-6 and TRBJ2-3): GAGVSQSPRYKVTKRGQDVALRCDPISGHVSLYWYRQALGQGPEFLTYFNYEAQQDKSGLPNDRFSAERPEGSISTLTIQRTEQRDSAMYRCASSLAWGTDTQYFGPGTRLTVL.

There are many counts of this clonotype. The J gene is TRBJ2-6, the V gene TRBV6-2 or TRBV6-3, with a tentative D call TRBD2 (6 bases). The V and J ends lost 7 bases and 2 bases respectively, with 12 bases between them. The germline V gene encodes CDR1 MNHEY and CDR2 SVGEGT. The CDR3 is 15 residues long. The CDR3 region has the DNA TGTGCCAGCAAACCAACGGGAGCTGGGGCCAACGTCCTGACTTTC. The encoded protein is CASKPTGAGANVLTF.

This clonotype was detected only a few times. This chain links TRBV4-2 with TRBJ2-5, with 7 bases aligning to TRBD2. With V trimmed by 0 bases and J by 2 bases, 3 bases remained unmatched. There are 15 residues in the CDR3. The V gene's germline CDR1 is LGHNA and CDR2 YNFKEQ. CDR3 amino acids: CASSQEEGLQETQYF. CDR3 nucleotide sequence: TGTGCCAGCAGCCAAGAGGAGGGACTACAAGAGACCCAGTACTTC.

J is TRBJ2-7 and V is TRBV20-1; 7 bases are a match to TRBD2. The V gene end was trimmed by 3 bases and the J gene end by 6 bases; junction bases not matched to a gene: 8. CDR1 and CDR2 from the germline V gene are DFQATT and SNEGSKA (reference sequence). This CDR3 is built from 13 residues. The CDR3 DNA is TGCAGTGCTAGCCGGGAGGCGGCACGCGAGCAGTACTTC. Translating it yields CSASREAAREQYF.

The gene calls are TRBV28 and TRBJ2-7, with a tentative D call TRBD2 (6 bases). V was trimmed by 5 bases and J by 3 bases, leaving 17 bases between them. This CDR3 has 15 amino acids. Germline assignment: CDR1 MDHEN and CDR2 SYDVKM. In DNA form, the CDR3 reads TGTGCCAGCAGTCCTGGTCCCCCGACTAGCTACGAGCAGTACTTC. It yields the protein CASSPGPPTSYEQYF.

This clonotype occurred once. The chain recombines TRBV2 with TRBJ1-1; the D is unclear. In germline, CDR1 is SNHLY, CDR2 FYNNEI. The CDR3 consists of 10 residues. Trimming removed 5 bases at V and 11 bases at J, with 9 bases between. CDR3 in DNA: TGTGCCAGCAGTAGGGTTGACGCTTTCTTT. Residues: CASSRVDAFF.

There are a few counts of this clonotype. The rearrangement uses TRBV20-1 and TRBJ2-1, with 8 nucleotides matching TRBD2. CDR1 is DFQATT and CDR2 is SNEGSKA in the germline V gene (reference sequence). V shed 0 bases, J shed 9 bases, and the junction held 13 bases outside the gene matches. CDR3 length: 16 amino acids. This CDR3 is CSARDSRGLVVTEQFF. DNA for the CDR3: TGCAGTGCTAGAGATTCGCGGGGACTAGTCGTCACTGAGCAGTTCTTC.

This clonotype was counted only a few times. The genes are TRBV7-9 and TRBJ2-1, with 7 bases matching TRBD1. Germline CDR1 is SEHNR and CDR2 is FQNEAQ (reference sequence). V was pared by 5 bases and J by 4 bases, with 8 bases of the junction left unmatched. This CDR3 contains 15 residues. The CDR3 nucleotides read TGTGCCAGCAGCCGAGTAGGGGGCTTGTACAATGAGCAGTTCTTC. Amino acid sequence: CASSRVGGLYNEQFF.

This clonotype was detected only a few times. V is TRBV11-2 and J is TRBJ2-1, with D perhaps being TRBD1 or TRBD2 (5 bases each). CDR1 SGHAT and CDR2 FQNNGV come from the germline V gene. The CDR3 loop spans 17 amino acids. V dropped 5 bases and J dropped 5 bases, with 22 bases sitting between them. The CDR3 DNA is TGTGCCAGCAGCCTCATGAAGGGACGAGGGGCGAACAATGAGCAGTTCTTC. Translating gives CASSLMKGRGANNEQFF.

This clonotype was observed at least ten times. This chain's CDR3 is CASSLGQVYEQYF. CDR3 coding DNA: TGTGCCAGCAGCCTGGGACAAGTGTACGAGCAGTACTTC. The rearrangement links TRBV7-2 to TRBJ2-7; a weak D match, TRBD1 (6 bases). Germline-derived CDR1 and CDR2 are SGHTA and FQGNSA. This CDR3 is 13 amino acids long. The V end lost 5 bases, the J end lost 4 bases, and 12 bases lay between the germline ends.

The rearrangement links TRBV4-2 to TRBJ2-1; possibly TRBD2 for D (6 bases). Germline CDR1 is LGHNA and CDR2 is YNFKEQ. This CDR3 is built from 12 residues. Between the trimmed V and J ends, which lost 3 bases and 8 bases, there was a span of 8 bases. CDR3 coding DNA: TGTGCCAGCAGCCATCCGGGGGATGAGCAGTTCTTC. Translated, it gives CASSHPGDEQFF.

The rearrangement joins TRBV29-1 to TRBJ2-1; 8 bases are shared with TRBD2. This CDR3 is 13 amino acids long. The germline CDR1 and CDR2 sequences are SQVTM and ANQGSEA. The J segment lost 7 bases and the V segment lost 3 bases, leaving 5 bases of the junction unmatched. CDR3 residues: CSVESGLGNEQFF. The CDR3 bases are TGCAGCGTTGAGTCGGGACTAGGGAATGAGCAGTTCTTC.

J is TRBJ1-2 and V is TRBV28, with D unresolved. The CDR3 loop spans 11 amino acids. Looked up from germline, CDR1 is MDHEN and CDR2 is SYDVKM. V was trimmed by 5 bases and J by 6 bases, leaving 7 bases between them. The CDR3 loop reads CASSGPHGYTF. In DNA, the CDR3 is TGTGCCAGCAGTGGGCCCCATGGCTACACCTTC.

On this clonotype itself: A junction boundary mismatches the germline segment, possibly from a read error. This chain connects TRBV11-2 to TRBJ2-3; 9 bases align to TRBD2. The germline gives CDR1 SGHAT, CDR2 FQNNGV. CDR3 length: 15 amino acids. CDR3 sequence (DNA): TGTGGCAGCAGCTTCTTAGCGGGAGTCTCTGATACGCAGTATTTT. Residues: CGSSFLAGVSDTQYF.

This clonotype was found many times. This chain links TRBV13 with TRBJ2-3, with D tentatively TRBD1 or TRBD2 (5 bases each). Germline V gene sequence: CDR1 PRHDT, CDR2 FYEKMQ (reference sequence). There are 15 residues in the CDR3. Trimming took off 3 bases at V and 3 bases at J, with 13 bases between the two ends. The CDR3 region has the DNA TGTGCCAGCAGCTTTAACAGGAGGCGGACAGATACGCAGTATTTT. This encodes CASSFNRRRTDTQYF.